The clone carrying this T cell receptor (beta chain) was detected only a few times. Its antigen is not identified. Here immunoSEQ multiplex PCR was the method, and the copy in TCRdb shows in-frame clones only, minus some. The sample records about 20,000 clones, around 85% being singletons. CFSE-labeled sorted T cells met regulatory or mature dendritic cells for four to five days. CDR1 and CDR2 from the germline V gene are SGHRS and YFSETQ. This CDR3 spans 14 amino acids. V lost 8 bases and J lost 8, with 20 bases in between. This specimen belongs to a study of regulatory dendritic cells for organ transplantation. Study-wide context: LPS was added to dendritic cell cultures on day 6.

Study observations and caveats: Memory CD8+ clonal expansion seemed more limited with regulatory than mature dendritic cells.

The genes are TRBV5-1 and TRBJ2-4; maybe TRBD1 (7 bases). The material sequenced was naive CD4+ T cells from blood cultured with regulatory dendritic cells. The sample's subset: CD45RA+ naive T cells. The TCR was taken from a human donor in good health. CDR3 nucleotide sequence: TGCGCCAGTAGCCGGAATCAGGGGGAGGACATTCAGTACTTC. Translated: CASSRNQGEDIQYF.